The source of this T cell receptor (beta chain) is a study of T cell repertoires in cytomegalovirus infection. Across the study: Evidence of both CMV infection and a matching HLA type came from public TCR beta signatures. Findings and caveats of the study: HLA-C-restricted CMV-specific TCR beta clonotypes were dominant in the ex vivo response.

Germline assignment: CDR1 MNHNS and CDR2 SASEGT. This CDR3 comprises 12 residues. TCRdb redid the calling of the reads with MiXCR, one entry per CDR3 protein. The table lists approximately 730,000 distinct CDR3 sequences, about 30% of them singletons. With respect to this clonotype: What it binds is unknown. One end of the junction does not line up with germline, which may come from a read error.

The sample in question was cultured PBMCs, obtained from culture after CMV antigen stimulation. This clonotype was sampled from a human donor in good health (CMV status not recorded). Some clones in this sample may be carry-over from other donors' samples. This rearrangement joins TRBV6-1 to TRBJ1-2; D gene ambiguous. The CDR3 reads CASREGQRGYTF. The CDR3 DNA follows: TGTGCCAGCAGGGAAGGCCAAAGGGGCTACACCTTC.